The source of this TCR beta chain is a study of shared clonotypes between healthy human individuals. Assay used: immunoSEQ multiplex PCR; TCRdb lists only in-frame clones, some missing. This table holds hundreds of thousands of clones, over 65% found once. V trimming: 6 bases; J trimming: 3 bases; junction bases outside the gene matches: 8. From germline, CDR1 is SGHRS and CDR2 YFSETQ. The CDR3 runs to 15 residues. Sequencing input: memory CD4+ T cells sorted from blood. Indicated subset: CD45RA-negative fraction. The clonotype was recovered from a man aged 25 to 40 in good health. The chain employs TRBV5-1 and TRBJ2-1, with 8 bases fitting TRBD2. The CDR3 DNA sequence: TGCGCCAGCAAAATTAGCGGGGACGACTACAATGAGCAGTTCTTC. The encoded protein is CASKISGDDYNEQFF.